The T cell receptor (beta chain) under discussion was sequenced for a study of regulatory and conventional T cells in RAG deficiency. Conventional CD4+ T cells were sorted from blood as CD25-low CD127-high cells. CDR1 and CDR2 (germline): LNHNV, YYDKDF (reference sequence). The V end lost 5 bases, the J end lost 6 bases, and 9 bases lay between the germline ends. The CDR3 length is 12 residues. Findings of the study overall: Other subsets showed approximately 10-fold reductions, but Treg unique TCR beta sequences fell roughly 93-fold in these patients.

The table came from immunoSEQ multiplex PCR; TCRdb's copy has only in-frame clones and leaves some out. The data hold 34,000 or so clones, with about 78% observed a single time. A word on this clone: Its specificity is unknown.

Separately, the same data were catalogued under a study of regulatory T cells. According to that study: The PCR used 52 TRBV and 13 TRBJ primers. Skewed V and J usage and few unique V-J pairs marked patient repertoires, most in Tregs.

The J gene is TRBJ2-3, the V gene TRBV15; D not resolved. The origin of this receptor is a human donor in good health. The material sequenced was CD4+ effector T cells sorted from blood. For the CDR3, the DNA is TGTGCCACCAGCCCCCAGCTGGATACGCAGTATTTT. It yields the protein CATSPQLDTQYF.